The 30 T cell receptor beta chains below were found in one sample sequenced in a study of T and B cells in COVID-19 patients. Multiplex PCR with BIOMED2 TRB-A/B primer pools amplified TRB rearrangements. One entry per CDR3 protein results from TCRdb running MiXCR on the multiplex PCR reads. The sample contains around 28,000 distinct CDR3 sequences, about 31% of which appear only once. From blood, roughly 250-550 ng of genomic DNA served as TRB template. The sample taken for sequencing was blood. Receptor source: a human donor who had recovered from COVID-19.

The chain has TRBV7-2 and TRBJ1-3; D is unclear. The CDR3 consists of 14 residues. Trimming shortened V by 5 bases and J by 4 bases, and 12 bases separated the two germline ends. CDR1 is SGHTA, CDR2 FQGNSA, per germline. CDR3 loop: CASSPAISGNTIYF. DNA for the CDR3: TGTGCCAGCAGCCCAGCAATCTCAGGAAACACCATATATTTT.

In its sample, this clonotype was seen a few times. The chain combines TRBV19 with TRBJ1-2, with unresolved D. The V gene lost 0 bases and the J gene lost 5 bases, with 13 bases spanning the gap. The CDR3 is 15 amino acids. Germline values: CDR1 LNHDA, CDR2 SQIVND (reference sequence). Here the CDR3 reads CASSIERTVEYGYTF. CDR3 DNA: TGTGCCAGTAGTATAGAAAGGACGGTGGAGTATGGCTACACCTTC. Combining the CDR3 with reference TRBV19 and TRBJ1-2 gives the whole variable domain DGGITQSPKYLFRKEGQNVTLSCEQNLNHDAMYWYRQDPGQGLRLIYYSQIVNDFQKGDIAEGYSVSREKKESFPLTVTSAQKNPTAFYLCASSIERTVEYGYTFGSGTRLTVV.

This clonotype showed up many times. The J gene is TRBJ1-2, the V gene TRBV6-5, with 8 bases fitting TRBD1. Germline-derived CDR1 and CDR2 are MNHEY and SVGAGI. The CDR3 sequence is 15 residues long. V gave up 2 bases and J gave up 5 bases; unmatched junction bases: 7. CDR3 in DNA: TGTGCCAGCAGTTACGAGCCGACAGGGGTGTATGGCTACACCTTC. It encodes CASSYEPTGVYGYTF.

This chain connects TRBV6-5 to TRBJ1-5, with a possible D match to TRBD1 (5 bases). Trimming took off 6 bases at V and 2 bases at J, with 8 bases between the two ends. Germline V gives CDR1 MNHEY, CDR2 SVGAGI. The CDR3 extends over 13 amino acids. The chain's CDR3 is CASSREGNQPQHF. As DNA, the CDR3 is TGTGCCAGCAGCAGGGAGGGCAATCAGCCCCAGCATTTT.

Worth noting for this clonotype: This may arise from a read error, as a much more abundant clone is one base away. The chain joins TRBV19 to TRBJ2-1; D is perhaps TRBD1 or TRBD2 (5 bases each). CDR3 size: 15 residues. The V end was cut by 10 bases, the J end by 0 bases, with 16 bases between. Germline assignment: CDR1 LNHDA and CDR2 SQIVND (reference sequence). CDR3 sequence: CATGTGTGSYNEQFF. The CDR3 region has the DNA TGTGCCACCGGGACGGGTACCGGCTCCTACAATGAGCAGTTCTTC.

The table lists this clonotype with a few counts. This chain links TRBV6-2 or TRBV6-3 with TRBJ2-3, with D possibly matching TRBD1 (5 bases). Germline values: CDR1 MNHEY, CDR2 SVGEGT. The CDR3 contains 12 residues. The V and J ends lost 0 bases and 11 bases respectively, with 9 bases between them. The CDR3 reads CASSYSQGRQYF. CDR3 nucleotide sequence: TGTGCCAGCAGTTACTCGCAGGGTCGGCAGTATTTT.

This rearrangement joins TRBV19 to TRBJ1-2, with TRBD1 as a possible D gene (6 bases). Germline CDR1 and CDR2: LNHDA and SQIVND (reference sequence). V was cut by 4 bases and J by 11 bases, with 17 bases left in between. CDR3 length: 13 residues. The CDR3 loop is CASSTSRKTGYTF. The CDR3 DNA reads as TGTGCCAGTAGTACTTCTAGAAAAACAGGGTACACCTTC.

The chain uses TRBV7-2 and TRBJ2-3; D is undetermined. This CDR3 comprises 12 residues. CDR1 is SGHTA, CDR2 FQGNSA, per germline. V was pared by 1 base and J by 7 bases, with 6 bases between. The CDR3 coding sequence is TGTGCCAGCAGCTTAGGGGGAAATACGCAGTATTTT. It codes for CASSLGGNTQYF.

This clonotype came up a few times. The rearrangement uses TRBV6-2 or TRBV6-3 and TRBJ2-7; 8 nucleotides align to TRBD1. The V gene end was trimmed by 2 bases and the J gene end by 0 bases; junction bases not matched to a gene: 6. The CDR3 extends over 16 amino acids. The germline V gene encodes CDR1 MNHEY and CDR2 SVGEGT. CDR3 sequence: CASSYRTGSSSYEQYF. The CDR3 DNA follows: TGTGCCAGCAGTTACCGGACAGGGTCCAGCTCCTACGAGCAGTACTTC.

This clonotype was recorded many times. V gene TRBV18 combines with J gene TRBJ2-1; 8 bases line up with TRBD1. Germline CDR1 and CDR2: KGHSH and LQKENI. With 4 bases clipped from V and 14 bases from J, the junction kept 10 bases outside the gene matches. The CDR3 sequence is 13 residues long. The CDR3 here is CASSLRGQGWKFF. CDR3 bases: TGTGCCAGCTCACTACGAGGACAGGGTTGGAAGTTCTTC.

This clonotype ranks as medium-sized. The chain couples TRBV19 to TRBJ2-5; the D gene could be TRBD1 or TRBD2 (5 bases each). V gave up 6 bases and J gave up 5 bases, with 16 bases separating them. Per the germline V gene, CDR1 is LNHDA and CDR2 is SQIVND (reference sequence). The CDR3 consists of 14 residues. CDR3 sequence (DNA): TGTGCCAGTAGCTCGGCAGGGAGTGGTGAGACCCAGTACTTC. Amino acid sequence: CASSSAGSGETQYF.

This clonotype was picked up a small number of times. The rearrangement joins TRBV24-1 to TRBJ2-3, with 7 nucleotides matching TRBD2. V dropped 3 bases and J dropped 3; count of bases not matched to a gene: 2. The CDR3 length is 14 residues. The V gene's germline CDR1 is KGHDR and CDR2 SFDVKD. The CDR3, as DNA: TGTGCCACCAGTGATGGCGGGAGAACAGATACGCAGTATTTT. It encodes CATSDGGRTDTQYF.

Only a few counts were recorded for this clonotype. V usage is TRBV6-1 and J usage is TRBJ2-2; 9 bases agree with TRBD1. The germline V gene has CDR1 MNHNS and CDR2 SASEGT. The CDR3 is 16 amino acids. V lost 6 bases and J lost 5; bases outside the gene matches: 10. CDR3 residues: CASSGTGTGRTGELFF. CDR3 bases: TGTGCCAGCAGCGGAACCGGGACAGGGAGGACCGGGGAGCTGTTTTTT.

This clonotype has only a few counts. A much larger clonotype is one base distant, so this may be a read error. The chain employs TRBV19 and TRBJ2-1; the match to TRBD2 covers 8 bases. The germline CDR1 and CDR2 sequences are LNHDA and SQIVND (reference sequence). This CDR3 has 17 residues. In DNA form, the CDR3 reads TGTGACAGTAGTATCCTTCCCAGCGGGAGTAGGGACAATGAGCAGTTCTTC. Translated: CDSSILPSGSRDNEQFF.

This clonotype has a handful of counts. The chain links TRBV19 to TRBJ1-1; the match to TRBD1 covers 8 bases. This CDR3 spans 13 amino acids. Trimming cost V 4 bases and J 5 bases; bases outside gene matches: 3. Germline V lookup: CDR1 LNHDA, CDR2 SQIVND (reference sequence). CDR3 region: CASSRNRGTEAFF. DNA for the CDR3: TGTGCCAGTAGTAGAAACAGGGGGACTGAAGCTTTCTTT.

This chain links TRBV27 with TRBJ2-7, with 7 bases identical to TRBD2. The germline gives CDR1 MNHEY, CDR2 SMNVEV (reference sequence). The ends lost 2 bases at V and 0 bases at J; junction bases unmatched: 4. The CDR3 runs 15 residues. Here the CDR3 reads CASSLSGKSSYEQYF. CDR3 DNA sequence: TGTGCCAGCAGTTTAAGCGGGAAGAGCTCCTACGAGCAGTACTTC.

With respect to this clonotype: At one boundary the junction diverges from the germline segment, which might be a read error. CDR3 region: CVSSYSFLSGSFGQETQYF. Written as DNA, the CDR3 is TGTGTCAGCAGTTACTCGTTTTTGAGCGGGAGCTTTGGGCAAGAGACCCAGTACTTC. V and J are TRBV6-2 or TRBV6-3 and TRBJ2-5; TRBD2 matches at 8 bases. Germline V lookup: CDR1 MNHEY, CDR2 SVGEGT. CDR3 length: 19 amino acids.

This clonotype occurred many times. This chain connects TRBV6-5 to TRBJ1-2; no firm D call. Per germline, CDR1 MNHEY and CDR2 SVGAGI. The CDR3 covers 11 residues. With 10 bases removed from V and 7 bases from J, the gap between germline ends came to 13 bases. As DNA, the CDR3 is TGTGCCACTAAAGCAGTAGGTGGCTACACCTTC. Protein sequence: CATKAVGGYTF.

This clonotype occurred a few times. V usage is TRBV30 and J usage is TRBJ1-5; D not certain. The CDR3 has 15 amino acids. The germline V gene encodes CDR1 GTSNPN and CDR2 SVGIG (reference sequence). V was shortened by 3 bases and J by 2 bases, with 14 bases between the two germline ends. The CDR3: CAWRGGREGNQPQHF. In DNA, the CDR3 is TGTGCCTGGAGGGGAGGGAGGGAAGGCAATCAGCCCCAGCATTTT.

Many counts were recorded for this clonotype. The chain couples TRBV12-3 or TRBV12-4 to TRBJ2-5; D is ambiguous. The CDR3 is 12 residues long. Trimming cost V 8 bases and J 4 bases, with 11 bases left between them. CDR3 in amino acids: CASRAETETQYF. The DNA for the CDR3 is TGTGCCAGCCGTGCAGAGACAGAGACCCAGTACTTC.

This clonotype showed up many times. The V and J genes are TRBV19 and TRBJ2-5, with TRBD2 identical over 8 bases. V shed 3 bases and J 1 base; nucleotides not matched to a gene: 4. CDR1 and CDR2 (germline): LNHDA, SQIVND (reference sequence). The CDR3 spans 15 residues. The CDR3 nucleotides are TGTGCCAGTAGTATGGTCGGGGGGGGCCAAGAGACCCAGTACTTC. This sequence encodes CASSMVGGGQETQYF.

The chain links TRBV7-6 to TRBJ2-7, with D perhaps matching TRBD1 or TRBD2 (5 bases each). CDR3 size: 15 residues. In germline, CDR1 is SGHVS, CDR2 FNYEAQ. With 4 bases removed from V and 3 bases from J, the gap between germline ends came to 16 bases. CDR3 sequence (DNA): TGTGCCAGCAGCTCCCCGGGACCTGCTAACTACGAGCAGTACTTC. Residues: CASSSPGPANYEQYF.

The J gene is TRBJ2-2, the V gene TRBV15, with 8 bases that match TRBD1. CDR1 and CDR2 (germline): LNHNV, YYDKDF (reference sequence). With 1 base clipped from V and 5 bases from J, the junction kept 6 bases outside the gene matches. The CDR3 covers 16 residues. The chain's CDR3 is CATSRAGQARTGELFF. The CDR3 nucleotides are TGTGCCACCAGCAGAGCGGGACAGGCTCGGACCGGGGAGCTGTTTTTT. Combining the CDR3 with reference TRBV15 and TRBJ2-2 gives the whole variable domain DAMVIQNPRYQVTQFGKPVTLSCSQTLNHNVMYWYQQKSSQAPKLLFHYYDKDFNNEADTPDNFQSRRPNTSFCFLDIRSPGLGDTAMYLCATSRAGQARTGELFFGEGSRLTVL.

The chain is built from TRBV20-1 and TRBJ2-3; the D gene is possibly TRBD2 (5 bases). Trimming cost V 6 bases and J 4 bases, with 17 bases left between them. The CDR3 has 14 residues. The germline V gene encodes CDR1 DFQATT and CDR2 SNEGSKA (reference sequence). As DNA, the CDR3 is TGCAGTGCCGTAGTCGAGGGAAGGGCAGATACGCAGTATTTT. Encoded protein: CSAVVEGRADTQYF.

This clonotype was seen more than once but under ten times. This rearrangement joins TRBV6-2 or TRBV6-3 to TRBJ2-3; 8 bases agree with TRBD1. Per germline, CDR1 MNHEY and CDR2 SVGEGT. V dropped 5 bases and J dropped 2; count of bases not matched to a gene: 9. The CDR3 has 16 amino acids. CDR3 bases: TGTGCCAGCAGTGACGCCGGGACAGGATACACAGATACGCAGTATTTT. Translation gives CASSDAGTGYTDTQYF.

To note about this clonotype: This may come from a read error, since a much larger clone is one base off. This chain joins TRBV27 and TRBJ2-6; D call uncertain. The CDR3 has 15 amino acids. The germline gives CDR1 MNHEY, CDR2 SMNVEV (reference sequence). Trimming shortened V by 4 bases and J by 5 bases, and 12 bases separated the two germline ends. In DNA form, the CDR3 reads TGTGCCAGCAGTTCATTTAGGTCTTGGGCCAACGTCCTGACTTTC. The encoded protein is CASSSFRSWANVLTF.

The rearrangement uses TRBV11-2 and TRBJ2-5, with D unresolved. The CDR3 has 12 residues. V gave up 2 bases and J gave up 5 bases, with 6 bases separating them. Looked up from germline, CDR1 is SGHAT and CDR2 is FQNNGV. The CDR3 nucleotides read TGTGCCAGCAGCTTACTGTCGGAGACCCAGTACTTC. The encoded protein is CASSLLSETQYF.

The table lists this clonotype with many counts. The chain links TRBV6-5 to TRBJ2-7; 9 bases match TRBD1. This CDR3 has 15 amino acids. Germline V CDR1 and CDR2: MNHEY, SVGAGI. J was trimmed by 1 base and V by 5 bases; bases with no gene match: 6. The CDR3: CASSPYGQGSYEQYF. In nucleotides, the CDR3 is TGTGCCAGCAGTCCTTATGGACAGGGGTCCTACGAGCAGTACTTC.

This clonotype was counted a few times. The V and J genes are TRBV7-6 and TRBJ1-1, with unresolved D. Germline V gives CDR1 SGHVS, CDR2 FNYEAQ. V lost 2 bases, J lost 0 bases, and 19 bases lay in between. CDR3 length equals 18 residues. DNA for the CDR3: TGTGCCAGCAGCTTACCCCGGGAACCCGAAAAAATGAACACTGAAGCTTTCTTT. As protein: CASSLPREPEKMNTEAFF.

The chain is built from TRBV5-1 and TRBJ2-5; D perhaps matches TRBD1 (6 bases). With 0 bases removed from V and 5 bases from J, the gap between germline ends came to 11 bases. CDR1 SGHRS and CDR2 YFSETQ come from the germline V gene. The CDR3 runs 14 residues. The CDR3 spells CASSLEQGWETQYF. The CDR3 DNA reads TGCGCCAGCAGCTTGGAGCAGGGGTGGGAGACCCAGTACTTC.